This T cell receptor beta chain is from a study of blood T cell repertoires in COVID-19. The CDR3 is 13 amino acids. V lost 0 bases and J 9 bases, leaving 9 bases between the germline ends. Germline values: CDR1 SGHAT, CDR2 FQNNGV. Clones were sequenced by immunoSEQ multiplex PCR, and TCRdb holds only the in-frame ones, with some missing. Found here are about 160,000 clones, approximately 88% of them singletons; the top ten hold less than 5%. The J gene is TRBJ1-3, the V gene TRBV11-2; D unresolved. The receptor was derived from a woman in her sixties who had recovered from COVID-19. Sequenced input: peripheral blood. For the CDR3, the DNA is TGTGCCAGCAGCTTAGACCCGGTGGTCACCATATATTTT. Amino acid sequence: CASSLDPVVTIYF.